The 4 T cell receptor beta chains below were found in one sample sequenced in a study of breast tumors, draining lymph nodes, adjacent tissues. Breast cancer patients provided tissue from their axillary draining lymph nodes. TCRdb independently ran MiXCR on the multiplex PCR reads; one entry per CDR3 protein. The sample gives some 150,000 distinct CDR3 sequences, 20% to 25% of which show up once; about 2.6% is in the top ten. Source material: axillary lymph node tissue. These receptors all stem from a female donor with breast cancer. Some clones in this sample may be carry-over from other donors' samples.

J is TRBJ2-1 and V is TRBV6-5; a weak D match, TRBD2 (6 bases). The CDR3 is 17 amino acids. Trimming removed 5 bases from V and 3 bases from J, with 20 bases in between. Germline loops: CDR1 MNHEY, CDR2 SVGAGI. The CDR3 here is CASSGVRWGELYNEQFF. CDR3 sequence (DNA): TGTGCCAGCAGTGGCGTGAGGTGGGGGGAACTCTACAATGAGCAGTTCTTC.

DNA of the CDR3: TGTGCCAGCAGCTTTACGGAGTCGGGCGCCTCTGGAAACACCATATATTTT. Its translation is CASSFTESGASGNTIYF. The rearrangement uses TRBV11-2 and TRBJ1-3, with D uncertain. Trimming cost V 3 bases and J 0 bases, with 15 bases left between them. From germline, CDR1 is SGHAT and CDR2 FQNNGV. CDR3 length: 17 amino acids.

This clonotype was detected ten times or more. V usage is TRBV20-1 and J usage is TRBJ2-7; D may match TRBD1 or TRBD2 (5 bases each). The V end lost 5 bases, the J end lost 7 bases, and 27 bases lay between the germline ends. The CDR3 has 16 residues. Germline V gives CDR1 DFQATT, CDR2 SNEGSKA (reference sequence). In nucleotides, the CDR3 is TGCAGTGCTGGAAACCCCATTGGGACGACCGGGGAGGAGCAGTACTTC. Translating gives CSAGNPIGTTGEEQYF.

This clonotype was seen ten or more times. The CDR3 nucleotides are TGCAGTGCTAGAGATTTCCAGGGGGCCCGCACCGGGGAGCTGTTTTTT. It specifies CSARDFQGARTGELFF. J is TRBJ2-2 and V is TRBV20-1, with 8 bases that match TRBD1. Germline V gene lookup returns CDR1 DFQATT and CDR2 SNEGSKA (reference sequence). V shed 0 bases and J 4 bases; nucleotides not matched to a gene: 7. This CDR3 has 16 residues.